This T cell receptor (beta chain) was profiled in a study of OX40 agonist ivuxolimab in advanced cancers. Study-wide background: Treatment of patients was with ivuxolimab, an agonistic anti-OX40 (CD134) antibody.

Data came from immunoSEQ multiplex PCR; TCRdb stores just in-frame clones and leaves some out. There are more than 60,000 clones in the sample; approximately 86% occur only once, and roughly 1.1% lies in the top ten. General study findings and limits: CD8+ T cells (on average) carried more expanded clones than CD4+ T cells. In the expanded peripheral T cells, antigen specificity was never determined.

The sampling schedule covered blood at baseline, cycle 4 day 1, and cycle 7 day 1. A remark on this clone: What it binds is not known.

Per the germline V gene, CDR1 is SEHNR and CDR2 is FQNEAQ (reference sequence). The CDR3 consists of 19 residues. The V segment lost 8 bases and the J segment 0 bases; nucleotides outside the gene matches: 17. Source: CD4+ or CD8+ T cells sorted from blood, taken in a trial of the OX40 agonist ivuxolimab. The V gene is TRBV7-9, the J gene TRBJ2-2, with TRBD2 identical over 8 bases. The clonotype comes from an adult with an advanced solid tumor such as melanoma, head and neck, liver or kidney cancer. CDR3 protein: CASSRWGRGAGSNTGELFF. Written as DNA, the CDR3 is TGTGCCAGCTCCCGGTGGGGGCGGGGGGCCGGCTCGAACACCGGGGAGCTGTTTTTT.